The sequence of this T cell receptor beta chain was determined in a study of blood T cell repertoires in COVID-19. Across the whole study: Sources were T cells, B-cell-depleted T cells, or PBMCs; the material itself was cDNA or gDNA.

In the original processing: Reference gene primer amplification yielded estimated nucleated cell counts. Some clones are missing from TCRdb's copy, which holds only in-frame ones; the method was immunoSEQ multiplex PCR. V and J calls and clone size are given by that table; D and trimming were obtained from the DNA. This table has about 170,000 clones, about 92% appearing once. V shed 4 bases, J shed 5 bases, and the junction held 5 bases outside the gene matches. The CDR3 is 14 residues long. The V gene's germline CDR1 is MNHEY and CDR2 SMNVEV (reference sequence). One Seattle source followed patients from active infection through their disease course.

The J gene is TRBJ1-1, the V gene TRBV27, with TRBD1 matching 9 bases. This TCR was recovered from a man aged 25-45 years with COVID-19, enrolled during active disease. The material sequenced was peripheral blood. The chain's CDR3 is CASSSQGAVTEAFF. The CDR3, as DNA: TGTGCCAGCAGTTCACAGGGGGCTGTAACTGAAGCTTTCTTT.